The rows below give T cell receptor beta chains drawn from one sample of a study of beta chain features in type 1 diabetes. The table came from immunoSEQ multiplex PCR; TCRdb's copy has only in-frame clones and leaves some out. The sample carries about 280,000 clones, approximately 16% recorded once. The specimen sequenced was naive CD4+ T cells from blood. The receptor source for this set is a man aged 18 to 35 with type 1 diabetes. Each CDR3 is given without its conserved first and last residue. D genes are given only for firm matches. Rows give clone size only sometimes, using once, few, many, or a class for an expanded clone.

TRBD1,-,TRBV30,TRBJ1-4,15,AWSVETGQGIDQKLF
TRBD1,-,TRBV6-5,TRBJ2-7,12,ASRRRDRYYEQY
TRBD2,-,TRBV30,TRBJ2-3,8,ALAGGTQY
TRBD1,-,TRBV25-1,TRBJ2-3,12,ASSRDRALDTQY
TRBD1,-,TRBV30,TRBJ1-1,11,AGTGGLGTEAF
TRBD2,few,TRBV5-4,TRBJ2-3,14,ASSPKRGESTDTQY
-,few,TRBV30,TRBJ2-3,12,AWTYRGGTDTQY
-,few,TRBV5-4,TRBJ2-6,12,ASSLAGDGDVLT
-,few,TRBV30,TRBJ1-1,11,AWSGTLNTEAF
-,-,TRBV28,TRBJ1-1,12,ATHQSGSNTEAF
TRBD1,-,TRBV6-5,TRBJ2-5,13,ASSPGTGHSETQY
TRBD1,-,TRBV11-2,TRBJ1-4,13,ASSLPGTGNEKLF
-,-,TRBV28,TRBJ2-7,11,ASGRALGDEQY
-,few,TRBV7-9,TRBJ2-3,12,ASSLAGSTDTQY
TRBD1,-,TRBV4-3,TRBJ2-1,13,ASSQDRGQGYEQF
TRBD1,-,TRBV5-1,TRBJ2-7,13,ASSKETGSTYEQY
TRBD2,few,TRBV30,TRBJ2-3,13,AWSFGGATSDTQY
-,-,TRBV19,TRBJ1-5,11,ASNPGVNQPQH
TRBD2,few,TRBV30,TRBJ2-7,12,AWSGAGGAYEQY
TRBD1,few,TRBV19,TRBJ1-5,11,ASSGQGYQPQH
-,-,TRBV28,TRBJ1-1,12,ASSLPEGGTEAF
TRBD1,-,TRBV2,TRBJ2-1,12,ASSRDRAYNEQF
TRBD2,-,TRBV28,TRBJ2-1,15,ASSFLLAGGWGNEQF
TRBD2,few,TRBV5-4,TRBJ2-5,15,ASSLYRTSGFQETQY
TRBD1,-,TRBV19,TRBJ2-7,12,ASSDPGQGLKQY
-,few,TRBV7-9,TRBJ2-3,12,ASSPLVSTDTQY
-,few,TRBV6-6,TRBJ1-1,14,ASSYDLRDGYTEAF
-,-,TRBV28,TRBJ2-5,13,ASSTPFEGIETQY
TRBD1,-,TRBV29-1,TRBJ1-1,12,SVQSRQGEAEAF
-,few,TRBV2,TRBJ1-6,12,ASRRSSYNSPLH
TRBD2,-,TRBV27,TRBJ2-4,13,ASSLYGRGKNIQY
TRBD2,few,TRBV28,TRBJ2-7,16,ASSWERMTSGLGVQQY
-,-,TRBV5-1,TRBJ2-2,14,ASTLEGQTNTGELF
TRBD2,-,TRBV29-1,TRBJ2-3,12,THRPGGVTDTQY
TRBD2,-,TRBV15,TRBJ2-7,14,ATSRERAGGPYEQY
-,few,TRBV9,TRBJ1-2,12,ASSVAGRGSGYT
-,few,TRBV7-2,TRBJ1-2,12,ASIKGGANYGYT
-,-,TRBV27,TRBJ1-2,11,ASSLPGELDYT
TRBD2,few,TRBV29-1,TRBJ2-2,12,SASGTRVSGELF
TRBD1,few,TRBV7-9,TRBJ2-7,15,ASSTRGRDVSSYEQY
TRBD1,-,TRBV29-1,TRBJ2-7,11,SVEGTASNEQY
-,few,TRBV25-1,TRBJ1-6,14,ASSEAPGQLNSPLH
-,few,TRBV18,TRBJ2-5,13,ASSLQFYTEETQY
TRBD1,-,TRBV19,TRBJ1-5,12,ASSMGQGAQPQH
-,few,TRBV10-3,TRBJ1-1,11,ATRGIGNTEAF
-,few,TRBV30,TRBJ1-1,14,AWSPKYQGMNTEAF
-,many,TRBV29-1,TRBJ2-7,11,SVEGGPRREQY
-,-,TRBV9,TRBJ1-6,13,ASSYSPGVDSPLH
-,few,TRBV29-1,TRBJ2-3,13,SVTSRVFGTDTQY
TRBD2,few,TRBV29-1,TRBJ2-5,13,SVTGQAGGQETQY